This is a list of T cell receptor beta chains from one sample in a study of cytomegalovirus exposure and HLA in healthy donors. Produced via immunoSEQ multiplex PCR; TCRdb's table is partial and in-frame only. The sample contains 150,000 to 200,000 clones, about 70% of which appear only once. Sequenced sample: PBMCs. The receptors shown here come from a woman aged 25-40 years in good health and CMV-seronegative. CDR3s include the opening cysteine and the closing phenylalanine or tryptophan. Fields, in order: J gene, V gene, clone size, D gene, CDR3 protein, CDR3 DNA. D genes are given only for firm matches. Where a row states a size, it is once, few, many or the class of an expanded clone; other rows omit it.

j_gene: TRBJ1-1; v_gene: TRBV7-9; abundance: -; d_gene: -; CDR3aa: CASSLASSDTEAFF; CDR3nt: TGTGCCAGCAGCTTAGCTTCAAGCGACACTGAAGCTTTCTTT
j_gene: TRBJ2-3; v_gene: TRBV7-2; abundance: -; d_gene: -; CDR3aa: CASSLRTLMSTDTQYF; CDR3nt: TGTGCCAGCAGCTTACGGACACTAATGAGCACAGATACGCAGTATTTT
j_gene: TRBJ2-5; v_gene: TRBV5-4; abundance: -; d_gene: TRBD1; CDR3aa: CASSLQGPGVETQYF; CDR3nt: TGTGCCAGCAGCTTACAGGGGCCAGGTGTTGAGACCCAGTACTTC
j_gene: TRBJ1-1; v_gene: TRBV7-3; abundance: few; d_gene: -; CDR3aa: CASSLRRDTEAFF; CDR3nt: TGTGCCAGCAGCTTACGGCGGGACACTGAAGCTTTCTTT
j_gene: TRBJ1-2; v_gene: TRBV5-8; abundance: few; d_gene: -; CDR3aa: CASSFYREGYTF; CDR3nt: TGTGCCAGCAGCTTCTACAGGGAGGGCTACACCTTC
j_gene: TRBJ2-2; v_gene: TRBV7-3; abundance: -; d_gene: TRBD2; CDR3aa: CASSRSSGQNTGELFF; CDR3nt: TGTGCCAGCAGCCGATCTAGCGGACAGAACACCGGGGAGCTGTTTTTT
j_gene: TRBJ2-1; v_gene: TRBV5-1; abundance: few; d_gene: TRBD2; CDR3aa: CASSSTSGSSPEQFF; CDR3nt: TGCGCCAGCAGCTCGACTAGCGGGAGTTCCCCTGAGCAGTTCTTC
j_gene: TRBJ1-6; v_gene: TRBV27; abundance: -; d_gene: -; CDR3aa: CAAGQWALSYNSPLHF; CDR3nt: TGTGCCGCAGGACAGTGGGCCCTCTCCTATAATTCACCCCTCCACTTT
j_gene: TRBJ1-1; v_gene: TRBV11-1; abundance: -; d_gene: -; CDR3aa: CASSPGGRTEAFF; CDR3nt: TGTGCCAGCAGCCCCGGGGGGAGGACTGAAGCTTTCTTT
j_gene: TRBJ2-3; v_gene: TRBV2; abundance: -; d_gene: -; CDR3aa: CASSDRVRDTQYF; CDR3nt: TGTGCCAGCAGTGACAGGGTGAGAGATACGCAGTATTTT
j_gene: TRBJ2-2; v_gene: TRBV19; abundance: -; d_gene: TRBD1; CDR3aa: CASSIEGTGSDGELFF; CDR3nt: TGTGCCAGTAGTATCGAGGGGACAGGGAGTGACGGGGAGCTGTTTTTT
j_gene: TRBJ2-5; v_gene: TRBV14; abundance: -; d_gene: -; CDR3aa: CASSQGFWAQETQYF; CDR3nt: TGTGCCAGCAGCCAAGGCTTTTGGGCCCAAGAGACCCAGTACTTC
j_gene: TRBJ1-1; v_gene: TRBV5-5; abundance: -; d_gene: -; CDR3aa: CASSSGTGLNTEAFF; CDR3nt: TGTGCCAGCAGCTCCGGAACAGGGCTGAACACTGAAGCTTTCTTT
j_gene: TRBJ1-1; v_gene: TRBV9; abundance: -; d_gene: -; CDR3aa: CASSVGPKNRVNTEAFF; CDR3nt: TGTGCCAGCAGCGTAGGTCCCAAAAATCGGGTGAACACTGAAGCTTTCTTT
j_gene: TRBJ2-7; v_gene: TRBV4-3; abundance: few; d_gene: -; CDR3aa: CASSQTHRSTYEQYF; CDR3nt: TGCGCCAGCAGCCAAACCCACAGGAGCACCTACGAGCAGTACTTC
j_gene: TRBJ1-2; v_gene: TRBV5-4; abundance: -; d_gene: TRBD1; CDR3aa: CASSLDPGQNYGYTF; CDR3nt: TGTGCCAGCAGCTTGGACCCGGGACAGAACTATGGCTACACCTTC
j_gene: TRBJ2-7; v_gene: TRBV6-5; abundance: -; d_gene: TRBD1; CDR3aa: CASSYGQGVSYEQYF; CDR3nt: TGTGCCAGCAGTTACGGACAGGGGGTCTCCTACGAGCAGTACTTC
j_gene: TRBJ2-7; v_gene: TRBV5-1; abundance: -; d_gene: TRBD2; CDR3aa: CASSSPGLANSYEQYF; CDR3nt: TGCGCCAGCAGCTCGCCTGGACTAGCGAACTCCTACGAGCAGTACTTC
j_gene: TRBJ2-2; v_gene: TRBV5-1; abundance: -; d_gene: TRBD2; CDR3aa: CASSWGLANTGELFF; CDR3nt: TGCGCCAGCAGCTGGGGACTAGCGAACACCGGGGAGCTGTTTTTT
j_gene: TRBJ2-5; v_gene: TRBV7-3; abundance: few; d_gene: -; CDR3aa: CASSAQGGGKTQYF; CDR3nt: TGTGCCAGCAGCGCCCAGGGAGGAGGGAAGACCCAGTACTTC
j_gene: TRBJ2-5; v_gene: TRBV15; abundance: -; d_gene: TRBD2; CDR3aa: CATSQGSTSGHQETQYF; CDR3nt: TGTGCCACCAGCCAAGGGTCGACTAGCGGACACCAAGAGACCCAGTACTTC
j_gene: TRBJ2-3; v_gene: TRBV6-4; abundance: -; d_gene: TRBD2; CDR3aa: CASSLGGFTDTQYF; CDR3nt: TGTGCCAGCAGTCTCGGGGGGTTCACAGATACGCAGTATTTT
j_gene: TRBJ1-2; v_gene: TRBV7-2; abundance: -; d_gene: TRBD1; CDR3aa: CASSWYEGGPQGYTF; CDR3nt: TGTGCCAGCAGCTGGTATGAAGGGGGCCCGCAGGGCTACACCTTC
j_gene: TRBJ1-1; v_gene: TRBV19; abundance: -; d_gene: TRBD1; CDR3aa: CAIKRTGTNTEAFF; CDR3nt: TGTGCCATAAAAAGGACAGGGACGAACACTGAAGCTTTCTTT
j_gene: TRBJ1-1; v_gene: TRBV6-5; abundance: -; d_gene: TRBD1; CDR3aa: CASSAPGQGMTEAFF; CDR3nt: TGTGCCAGCAGTGCGCCGGGACAGGGGATGACTGAAGCTTTCTTT
j_gene: TRBJ2-7; v_gene: TRBV4-2; abundance: -; d_gene: TRBD2; CDR3aa: CASSQIKGLAAHHEQYF; CDR3nt: TGTGCCAGCAGCCAAATAAAGGGACTAGCGGCTCATCACGAGCAGTACTTC